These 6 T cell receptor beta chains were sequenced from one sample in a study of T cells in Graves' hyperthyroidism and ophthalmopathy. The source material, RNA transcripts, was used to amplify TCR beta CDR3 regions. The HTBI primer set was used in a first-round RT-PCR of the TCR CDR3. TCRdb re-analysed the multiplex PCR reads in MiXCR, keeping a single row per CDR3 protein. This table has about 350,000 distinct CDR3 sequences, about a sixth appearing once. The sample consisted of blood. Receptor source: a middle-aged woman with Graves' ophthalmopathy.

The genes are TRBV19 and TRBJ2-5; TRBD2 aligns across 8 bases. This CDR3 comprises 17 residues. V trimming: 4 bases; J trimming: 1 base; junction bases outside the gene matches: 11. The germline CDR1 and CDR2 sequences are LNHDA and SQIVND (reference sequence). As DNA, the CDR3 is TGTGCCAGTAGTAGCCACAGCGGGAGAGACATCCAAGAGACCCAGTACTTC. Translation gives CASSSHSGRDIQETQYF.

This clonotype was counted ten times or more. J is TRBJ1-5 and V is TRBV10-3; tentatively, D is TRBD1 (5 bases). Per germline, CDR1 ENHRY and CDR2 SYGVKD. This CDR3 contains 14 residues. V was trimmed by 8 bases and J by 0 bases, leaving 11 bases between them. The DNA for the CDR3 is TGTGCCATCTGGGCCGGGGGTAGCAATCAGCCCCAGCATTTT. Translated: CAIWAGGSNQPQHF.

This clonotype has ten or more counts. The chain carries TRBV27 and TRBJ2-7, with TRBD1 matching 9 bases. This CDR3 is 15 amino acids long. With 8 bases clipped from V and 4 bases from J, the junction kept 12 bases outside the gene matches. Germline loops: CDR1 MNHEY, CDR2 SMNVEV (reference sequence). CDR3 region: CASYSPGTGLYEQYF. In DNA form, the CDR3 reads TGTGCCAGCTATAGCCCTGGGACAGGGTTATACGAGCAGTACTTC.

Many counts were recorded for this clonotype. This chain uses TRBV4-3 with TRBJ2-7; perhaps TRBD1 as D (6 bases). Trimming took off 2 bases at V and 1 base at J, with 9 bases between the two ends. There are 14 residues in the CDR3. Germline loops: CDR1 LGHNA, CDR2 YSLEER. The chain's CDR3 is CASSQSTGSYEQYF. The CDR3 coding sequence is TGCGCCAGCAGCCAATCAACAGGGTCCTACGAGCAGTACTTC.

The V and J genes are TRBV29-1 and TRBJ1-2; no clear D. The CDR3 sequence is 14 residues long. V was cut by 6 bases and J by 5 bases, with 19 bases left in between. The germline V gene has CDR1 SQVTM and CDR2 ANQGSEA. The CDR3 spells CSVKDGSIFYGYTF. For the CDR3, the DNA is TGCAGCGTGAAGGACGGTTCGATCTTTTATGGCTACACCTTC.

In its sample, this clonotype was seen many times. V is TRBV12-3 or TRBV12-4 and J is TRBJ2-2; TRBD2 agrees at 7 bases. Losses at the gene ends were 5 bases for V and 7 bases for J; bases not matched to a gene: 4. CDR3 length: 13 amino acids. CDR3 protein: CASSTSVSGELFF. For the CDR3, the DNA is TGTGCCAGCAGTACTAGCGTCAGCGGGGAGCTGTTTTTT.